The rows below give T cell receptor beta chains drawn from one sample of a study of blood T cell repertoires in COVID-19. Assay: immunoSEQ multiplex PCR; the TCRdb copy retains only in-frame clones and omits some. The sample records roughly 200,000 clones, over 75% being singletons. Sequencing was performed on peripheral blood. Receptor source: a man in his sixties with acute or convalescent COVID-19. Each CDR3 is given with its conserved first and last residue. Fields, in order: CDR3 protein, V gene, clone size, J gene. Some rows have no size entry. The others give once, few or many, or a class for an expanded clone.

CDR3: CASSPPGQGFMGEQYF
V: TRBV2
size: .
J: TRBJ2-7

CDR3: CASSPSSGNTIYF
V: TRBV7-9
size: .
J: TRBJ1-3

CDR3: CASSDRDQGGEQYF
V: TRBV9
size: .
J: TRBJ2-7

CDR3: CASSRFSSGNMFVSSYNEQFF
V: TRBV27
size: .
J: TRBJ2-1

CDR3: CASSSSDFAWEQFF
V: TRBV11-2
size: .
J: TRBJ2-1

CDR3: CATSDQGMNTEAFF
V: TRBV24-1
size: .
J: TRBJ1-1

CDR3: CASSRSGEGNEQFF
V: TRBV4-2
size: .
J: TRBJ2-1

CDR3: CASSLAPRTSGSHEQYF
V: TRBV7-2
size: .
J: TRBJ2-7

CDR3: CASSRPPGQGAYGYTF
V: TRBV11-2
size: few
J: TRBJ1-2

CDR3: CARPFGTSGWSYEQYF
V: TRBV6-4
size: .
J: TRBJ2-7

CDR3: CASSPPGHQYEQYF
V: TRBV18
size: .
J: TRBJ2-7

CDR3: CASSLDPVGYTF
V: TRBV12-3/TRBV12-4
size: .
J: TRBJ1-2

CDR3: CASSYAPGQANTEAFF
V: TRBV6-6
size: .
J: TRBJ1-1

CDR3: CASSASRRSSYNEQFF
V: TRBV9
size: .
J: TRBJ2-1

CDR3: CASSWGQTSGNTIYF
V: TRBV7-9
size: .
J: TRBJ1-3

CDR3: CASGRASGLSNEQFF
V: TRBV27
size: .
J: TRBJ2-1

CDR3: CASSPPGASNTGELFF
V: TRBV7-9
size: .
J: TRBJ2-2

CDR3: CASSTGTAPGGYTF
V: TRBV18
size: .
J: TRBJ1-2

CDR3: CAITIGLAADTQYF
V: TRBV10-3
size: .
J: TRBJ2-3

CDR3: CASSPTQGAGANVLTF
V: TRBV18
size: .
J: TRBJ2-6

CDR3: CARDTKETQYF
V: TRBV19
size: once
J: TRBJ2-5

CDR3: CASSFMNTEAFF
V: TRBV28
size: .
J: TRBJ1-1

CDR3: CASGFTGDTEAFF
V: TRBV9
size: .
J: TRBJ1-1

CDR3: CASSQGTSGRHEQFF
V: TRBV4-1
size: .
J: TRBJ2-1

CDR3: CASSVTLNTEAFF
V: TRBV19
size: .
J: TRBJ1-1

CDR3: CASSYLRGEQYF
V: TRBV6-5
size: once
J: TRBJ2-7

CDR3: CASSARTGRGPGQPQHF
V: TRBV7-2
size: .
J: TRBJ1-5

CDR3: CASSYGLPSTDTQYF
V: TRBV6-5
size: once
J: TRBJ2-3

CDR3: CASSPRLQYTDTQYF
V: TRBV11-2
size: .
J: TRBJ2-3